The source of this T cell receptor (beta chain) is a study of T-cell memory formation after mild COVID-19. Points from the study as a whole: Clones contracting over day 15 to 85 were CD4/CD8 balanced, with later expanders leaning CD4+.

A single record per CDR3 protein comes from TCRdb applying MiXCR to the 5' RACE reads. This table has some 150,000 distinct CDR3 sequences, 15% to 20% appearing once. J gave up 2 bases and V 4 bases, and 8 bases lay outside the gene matches. The V gene's germline CDR1 is SEHNR and CDR2 FQNEAQ (reference sequence). The CDR3 spans 15 residues. Notes on this clonotype: Its target is unknown.

The gene calls are TRBV7-9 and TRBJ2-7, with 7 bases fitting TRBD2. The origin of this receptor is an adult woman who had mild COVID-19 (a few samples of this study predate the infection). Cell type and time point are not known. Sequencing was carried out using PBMCs or a T cell subset sorted from them (not recorded which). Here the CDR3 DNA reads TGTGCCAGCAGCTCTCGTAGGGCGGGAGCCTACGAGCAGTACTTC. Translation: CASSSRRAGAYEQYF.